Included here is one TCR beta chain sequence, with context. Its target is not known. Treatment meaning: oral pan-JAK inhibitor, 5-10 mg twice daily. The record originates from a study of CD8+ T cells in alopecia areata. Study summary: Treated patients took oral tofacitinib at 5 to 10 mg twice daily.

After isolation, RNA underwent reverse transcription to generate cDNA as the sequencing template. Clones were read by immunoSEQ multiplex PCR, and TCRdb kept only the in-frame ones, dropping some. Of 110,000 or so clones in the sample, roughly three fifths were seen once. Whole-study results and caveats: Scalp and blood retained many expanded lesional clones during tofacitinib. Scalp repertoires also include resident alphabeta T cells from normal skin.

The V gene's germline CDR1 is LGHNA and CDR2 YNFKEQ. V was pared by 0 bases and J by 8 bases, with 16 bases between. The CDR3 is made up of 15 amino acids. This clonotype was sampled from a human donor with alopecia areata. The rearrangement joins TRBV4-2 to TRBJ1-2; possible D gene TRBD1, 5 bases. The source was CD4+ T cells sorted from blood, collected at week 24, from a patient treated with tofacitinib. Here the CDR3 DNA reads TGTGCCAGCAGCCAAGAGGAGGGCAGGGATCAAGGCTACACCTTC. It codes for CASSQEEGRDQGYTF.